A single sample is the source of the 8 T cell receptor beta chains below, sequenced in a study of kidney transplant recipient with SARS-CoV-2 infection. TCRdb reprocessed the reads with MiXCR, giving one entry per CDR3 protein. The sample shows some 220,000 distinct CDR3 sequences, less than 35% of them seen only once. The sequences come from a blood sample, collected at baseline and on roughly day 110 from a kidney transplant recipient. The receptors derive from a male patient aged 25 to 39 who had COVID-19 and was a kidney transplant recipient. Part of the T cells may come from the graft donor.

In regard to this clonotype: Being one base from a much bigger clone, this may be a read error. The CDR3: CSAHPGQTNEQFF. CDR3 bases: TGCAGTGCTCACCCGGGACAAACCAATGAGCAGTTCTTC. The chain is built from TRBV20-1 and TRBJ2-1; weak D call: TRBD1 (6 bases). The CDR3 is 13 amino acids. V lost 5 bases and J lost 6, with 14 bases in between. In germline, CDR1 is DFQATT, CDR2 SNEGSKA (reference sequence).

Many counts were recorded for this clonotype. The V gene is TRBV6-5, the J gene TRBJ1-1; a weak D match, TRBD1 (5 bases). The V end was cut by 2 bases, the J end by 0 bases, with 13 bases between. This CDR3 spans 16 amino acids. Germline V gene sequence: CDR1 MNHEY, CDR2 SVGAGI. CDR3 DNA sequence: TGTGCCAGCAGTTACGAGGGGCGGAGAGTGAACACTGAAGCTTTCTTT. Residues: CASSYEGRRVNTEAFF.

This clonotype was recorded at least ten times. This chain connects TRBV5-8 to TRBJ2-7; maybe TRBD2 (6 bases). V dropped 1 base and J dropped 5 bases, with 10 bases sitting between them. From germline, CDR1 is SGHTS and CDR2 YDEGEE. This CDR3 is built from 13 residues. CDR3 sequence reads: CASSLIGSNEQYF. CDR3 sequence (DNA): TGTGCCAGCAGCTTGATCGGGAGCAACGAGCAGTACTTC. Filled out from reference TRBV5-8 and TRBJ2-7, the complete variable domain reads EAGVTQSPTHLIKTRGQQATLRCSPISGHTSVYWYQQALGLGLQFLLWYDEGEERNRGNFPPRFSGRQFPNYSSELNVNALELEDSALYLCASSLIGSNEQYFGPGTRLTVT.

Points on this clonotype: A much larger clone differs from this one at a single base, so this may be a read error. The rearrangement joins TRBV6-1 to TRBJ1-2; D not certain. CDR1 and CDR2 (germline): MNHNS, SASEGT. The CDR3 is 14 amino acids. The DNA for the CDR3 is TGTGCCAGCGGTGAAGTATCCAACGGCTATGGCTACACCTTC. Translation gives CASGEVSNGYGYTF.

This clonotype was recorded at least ten times. CDR3 bases: TGTGCCAGCAGCCTTTGGATTCCCATTTCAATTCGCACTGAAGCTTTCTTT. It specifies CASSLWIPISIRTEAFF. This rearrangement joins TRBV3-1 to TRBJ1-1; no clear D gene. The CDR3 covers 17 residues. Germline V CDR1 and CDR2: LGHDT, YNNKEL (reference sequence). With 4 bases removed from V and 4 bases from J, the gap between germline ends came to 22 bases.

The table lists this clonotype with many counts. This chain joins TRBV3-1 and TRBJ1-2; D might be TRBD1 (5 bases). Trimming left V 4 bases short and J 1 base short, with 10 bases between. CDR3 length equals 14 residues. Looked up from germline, CDR1 is LGHDT and CDR2 is YNNKEL (reference sequence). Here the CDR3 DNA reads TGTGCCAGCAGCCGAGTAGGGGTTAACTATGGCTACACCTTC. It specifies CASSRVGVNYGYTF.

This clonotype was observed at least ten times. The chain is built from TRBV6-4 and TRBJ1-2; unclear D gene. V lost 5 bases, J lost 4 bases, and 23 bases lay in between. This CDR3 contains 17 residues. Germline CDR1 and CDR2: MRHNA and SNTAGT. In nucleotides, the CDR3 is TGTGCCAGCAGTCACGAATGCTCACACGGAAAGACCTATGGCTACACCTTC. Protein: CASSHECSHGKTYGYTF.

This clonotype was recorded many times. The chain carries TRBV5-8 and TRBJ1-2; D is unresolved. CDR3 length: 16 residues. Trimming cost V 6 bases and J 4 bases, with 22 bases left between them. CDR1 is SGHTS and CDR2 is YDEGEE in the germline V gene. CDR3 bases: TGTGCCAGCACAACATTTCATCCACGAAAGACCTATGGCTACACCTTC. This translates into CASTTFHPRKTYGYTF.